Included here is one T cell receptor beta chain sequence, with context. This table comes from immunoSEQ multiplex PCR, and its TCRdb copy is limited to in-frame clones, with some not included. This table holds roughly 130,000 clones, around 90% found once. The record originates from a study of blood T cell repertoires in COVID-19. Germline V gene sequence: CDR1 SNHLY, CDR2 FYNNEI. V was shortened by 6 bases and J by 8 bases, with 10 bases between the two germline ends. This CDR3 is 12 amino acids long. The chain links TRBV2 to TRBJ2-2; no definite D call. The sample taken for sequencing was peripheral blood. The origin of this receptor is a human donor with COVID-19, enrolled during active disease. The donor label of this sample is uncertain. The DNA for the CDR3 is TGTGCCAGCAGCCTTAGTGCTGGGGAGCTGTTTTTT. Translation: CASSLSAGELFF.